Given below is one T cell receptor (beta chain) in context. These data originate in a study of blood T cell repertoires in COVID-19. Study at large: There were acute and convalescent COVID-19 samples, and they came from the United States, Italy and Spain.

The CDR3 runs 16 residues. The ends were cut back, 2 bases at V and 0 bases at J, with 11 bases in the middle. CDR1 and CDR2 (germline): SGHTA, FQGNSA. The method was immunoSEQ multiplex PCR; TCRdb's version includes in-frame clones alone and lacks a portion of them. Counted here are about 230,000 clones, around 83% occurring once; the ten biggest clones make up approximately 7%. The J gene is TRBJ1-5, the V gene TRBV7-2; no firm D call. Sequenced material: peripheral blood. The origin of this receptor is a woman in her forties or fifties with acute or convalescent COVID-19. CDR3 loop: CASSLSSQVSNQPQHF. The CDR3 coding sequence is TGTGCCAGCAGCTTAAGTTCCCAGGTTAGCAATCAGCCCCAGCATTTT.